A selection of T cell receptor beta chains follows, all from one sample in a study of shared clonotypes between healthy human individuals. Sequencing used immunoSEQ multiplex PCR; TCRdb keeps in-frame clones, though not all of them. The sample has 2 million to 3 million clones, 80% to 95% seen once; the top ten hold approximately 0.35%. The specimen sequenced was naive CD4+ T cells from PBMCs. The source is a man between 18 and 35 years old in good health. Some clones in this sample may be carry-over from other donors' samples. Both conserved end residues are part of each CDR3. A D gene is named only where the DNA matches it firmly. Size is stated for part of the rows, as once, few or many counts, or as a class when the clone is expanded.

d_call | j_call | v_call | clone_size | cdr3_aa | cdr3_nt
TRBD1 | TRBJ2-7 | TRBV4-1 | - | CASSQNRWGQGAYEQYF | TGCGCCAGCAGCCAAAATCGCTGGGGACAGGGGGCCTACGAGCAGTACTTC
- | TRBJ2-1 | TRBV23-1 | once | CASLPVNEQFF | TGCGCCAGCCTCCCGGTGAATGAGCAGTTCTTC
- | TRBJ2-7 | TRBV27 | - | CASSSDRITGSHEQYF | TGTGCCAGCAGTTCAGACAGAATCACAGGGTCCCACGAGCAGTACTTC
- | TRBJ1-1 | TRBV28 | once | CASSLSGHFGAFF | TGTGCCAGCAGTTTATCTGGGCATTTCGGAGCTTTCTTT
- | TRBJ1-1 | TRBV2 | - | CATSSRTQAFF | TGTGCCACCTCCTCCCGGACCCAAGCTTTCTTT
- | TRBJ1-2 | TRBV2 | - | CASSIQLNYGYTF | TGTGCCAGCAGTATCCAGCTTAACTATGGCTACACCTTC
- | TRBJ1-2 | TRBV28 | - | CASSSVGVWAHGYTF | TGTGCCAGCAGTTCGGTCGGGGTTTGGGCGCATGGCTACACCTTC
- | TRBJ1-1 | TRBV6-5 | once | CASRTPPGPEAFF | TGTGCCAGCAGGACACCCCCGGGGCCTGAAGCTTTCTTT
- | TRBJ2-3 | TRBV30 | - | CAWSVWVPTQYF | TGTGCCTGGAGTGTCTGGGTACCTACGCAGTATTTT
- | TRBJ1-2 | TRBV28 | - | CASSLSRRGLIYGYTF | TGTGCCAGCAGTTTATCTCGGCGGGGACTAATCTATGGCTACACCTTC
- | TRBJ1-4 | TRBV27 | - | CASRINYGGGEKLFF | TGTGCCAGCAGAATCAACTACGGGGGAGGTGAAAAACTGTTTTTT
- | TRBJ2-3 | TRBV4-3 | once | CASSQVGRGGTDTQYF | TGCGCCAGCAGCCAAGTTGGCAGGGGCGGCACAGATACGCAGTATTTT
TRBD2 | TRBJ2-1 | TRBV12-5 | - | CASALAAEQFF | TGTGCTAGCGCCCTAGCGGCAGAGCAGTTCTTC
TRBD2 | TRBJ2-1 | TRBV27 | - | CASSLSKVAGALPFF | TGTGCCAGCAGTTTATCGAAAGTAGCGGGAGCCCTACCGTTCTTC
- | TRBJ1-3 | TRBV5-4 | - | CASSITQVTSGNTIYF | TGTGCCAGCAGCATCACTCAGGTTACCTCTGGAAACACCATATATTTT
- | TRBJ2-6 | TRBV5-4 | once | CASSPSWAGVSGANVLTF | TGTGCCAGCAGCCCGTCTTGGGCCGGCGTATCTGGGGCCAACGTCCTGACTTTC
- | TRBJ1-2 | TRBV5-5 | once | CASSLEGYYGYTF | TGTGCCAGCAGCTTGGAGGGGTACTATGGCTACACCTTC
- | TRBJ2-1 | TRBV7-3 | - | CASSLKWQIQFF | TGTGCCAGCAGCTTAAAGTGGCAGATTCAGTTCTTC
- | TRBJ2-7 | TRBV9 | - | CASSVAVANEQYF | TGTGCCAGCAGCGTAGCGGTAGCGAACGAGCAGTACTTC
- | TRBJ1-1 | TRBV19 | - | CASKTGREPAVNTEAFF | TGTGCCAGTAAAACGGGGCGGGAACCGGCGGTGAACACTGAAGCTTTCTTT
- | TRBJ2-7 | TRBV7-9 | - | CASSTWGASGDEQYF | TGTGCCAGCAGTACCTGGGGGGCCTCCGGCGACGAGCAGTACTTC
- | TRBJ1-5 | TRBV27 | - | CASSLYMQGGRNQPQHF | TGTGCCAGCAGTTTATATATGCAGGGTGGGCGCAATCAGCCCCAGCATTTT
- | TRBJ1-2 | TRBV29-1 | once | CSVEDTGIDYGYTF | TGCAGCGTTGAGGATACAGGGATTGACTATGGCTACACCTTC
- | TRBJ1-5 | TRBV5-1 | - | CASRLAYSNQPQHF | TGCGCCAGCCGACTCGCATATAGCAATCAGCCCCAGCATTTT
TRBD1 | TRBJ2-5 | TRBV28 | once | CAIATGAGGVETQYF | TGTGCCATCGCGACAGGGGCGGGTGGGGTAGAGACCCAGTACTTC
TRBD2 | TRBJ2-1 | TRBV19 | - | CASSIAGLAGGNEQFF | TGTGCCAGTAGTATAGCCGGACTAGCGGGAGGAAATGAGCAGTTCTTC
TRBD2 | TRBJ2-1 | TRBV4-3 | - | CASSQATSGSPLRNNEQFF | TGCGCCAGCAGCCAAGCGACTAGCGGGAGTCCCCTAAGGAACAATGAGCAGTTCTTC
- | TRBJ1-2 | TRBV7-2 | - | CASSLYSGTDSGYGYTF | TGTGCCAGCAGCTTATATAGTGGGACCGATTCTGGCTATGGCTACACCTTC
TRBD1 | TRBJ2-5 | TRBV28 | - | CASRRPPGTGETQYF | TGTGCCAGCAGACGACCACCCGGGACAGGGGAGACCCAGTACTTC
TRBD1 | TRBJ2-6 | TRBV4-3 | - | CASSQGTGISGANVLTF | TGCGCCAGCAGCCAAGGGACAGGGATCTCTGGGGCCAACGTCCTGACTTTC
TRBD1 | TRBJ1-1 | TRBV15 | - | CATSRSPGQSANEAFF | TGTGCCACCAGCAGATCCCCGGGACAGAGTGCTAATGAAGCTTTCTTT
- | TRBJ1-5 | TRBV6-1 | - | CASSQTEWPQHF | TGTGCCAGCAGTCAGACAGAATGGCCCCAGCATTTT
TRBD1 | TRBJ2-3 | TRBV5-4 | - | CASSPGPGQGLGDTQYF | TGTGCCAGCAGCCCCGGTCCCGGACAGGGCCTTGGTGATACGCAGTATTTT
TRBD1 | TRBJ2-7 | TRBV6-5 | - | CASSYRTGRGEQYF | TGTGCCAGCAGCTATCGGACAGGGCGTGGCGAGCAGTACTTC
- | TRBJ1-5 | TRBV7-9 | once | CASSLGQRTQPQHF | TGTGCCAGCAGCTTAGGACAGAGAACTCAGCCCCAGCATTTT
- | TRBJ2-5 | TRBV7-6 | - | CASSSPYKKQETQYF | TGTGCCAGCAGCTCCCCCTATAAGAAACAAGAGACCCAGTACTTC
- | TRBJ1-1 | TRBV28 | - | CASSKGAGVAFF | TGTGCCAGCAGTAAAGGGGCCGGGGTGGCTTTCTTT
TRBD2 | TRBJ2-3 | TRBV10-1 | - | CASSREGGTDTQYF | TGCGCCAGCAGCCGGGAGGGAGGCACAGATACGCAGTATTTT
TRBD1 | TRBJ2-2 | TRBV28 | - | CATYGTGLTGELFF | TGTGCCACCTACGGGACAGGGCTCACCGGGGAGCTGTTTTTT
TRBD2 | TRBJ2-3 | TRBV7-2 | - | CASSLRTSADTQYF | TGTGCCAGCAGCCTAAGGACTAGCGCAGATACGCAGTATTTT
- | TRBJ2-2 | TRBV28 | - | CASGRATGELFF | TGTGCCAGCGGTCGGGCCACCGGGGAGCTGTTTTTT
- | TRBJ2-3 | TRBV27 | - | CASTSGDTQYF | TGTGCCAGCACCTCAGGGGATACGCAGTATTTT
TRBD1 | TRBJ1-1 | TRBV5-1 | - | CASIRGLGGTEAFF | TGCGCCAGCATTAGGGGGCTTGGCGGCACTGAAGCTTTCTTT
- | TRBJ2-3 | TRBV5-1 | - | CASSSEGGLSTDTQYF | TGCGCCAGCAGCTCCGAGGGGGGCCTTAGCACAGATACGCAGTATTTT
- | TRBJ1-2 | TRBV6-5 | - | CASSYWDGGPHYGYTF | TGTGCCAGCAGTTACTGGGACGGTGGCCCTCACTATGGCTACACCTTC
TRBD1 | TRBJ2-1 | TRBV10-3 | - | CAISVSGTGAYNEQFF | TGTGCCATCAGTGTATCCGGGACAGGAGCCTACAATGAGCAGTTCTTC
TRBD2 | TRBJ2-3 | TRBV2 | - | CASRPGLAGTDTQYF | TGTGCCAGCAGGCCCGGACTAGCGGGCACAGATACGCAGTATTTT
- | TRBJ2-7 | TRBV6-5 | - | CASSYSIKYPYEQYF | TGTGCCAGCAGTTACTCGATCAAATACCCCTACGAGCAGTACTTC
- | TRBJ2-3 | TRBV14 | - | CASSLTSGISRDTQYF | TGTGCCAGCAGCCTTACGTCCGGGATCTCGAGGGATACGCAGTATTTT